This T cell receptor beta chain was recorded in a study of T cell responses to AZD1222 COVID-19 vaccine (dated by TCRdb to the early 2020s). About the full investigation: AZD1222 recipients with second doses at about 4 weeks or about 12 weeks were pooled, because spike-specific TCR depth and breadth did not differ between schedules. Enrollment into the trials was organized by age into subgroups of 18-55, 56-69 and 70-plus years, and those subgroups contained about 150, 27 and 61 TCR-sequenced participants, respectively. TCR sequencing covered about 230 trial participants: roughly 200 given two doses of AZD1222 and 26 given two doses of MenACWY control vaccine. The paper's findings and limits, for the study overall: Most participants were white British and females outnumbered males, and the authors suggested that clonal diversity may have been underestimated. CD4 TCRs associated with the vaccine covered the entire spike protein, and the dominant responses were in regions 160-218 and 743-854. Conclusions about previously exposed vaccinees are limited because only a handful of AZD1222 recipients were SARS-CoV-2 seropositive at baseline. Because no samples from the day 14 peak response were available, repertoires could be characterized only after the peak T cell response. A significant rise in spike-specific TCR breadth and depth was observed after two AZD1222 doses relative to day 0 and relative to MenACWY recipients. Epitopes outside the regions mutated in the B.1.351 and B.1.1.7 variants were reportedly recognized by nearly half of the unique spike-specific TCRs. The 56-69-year group was small, and its depth increase did not reach significance, likely because of low power.

The time point tag for this specimen amounts to: baseline before first vaccination. Vaccinee samples came from UK trials COV001 and COV002, including a single-blind randomized controlled phase 2/3 trial of AZD1222 (ChAdOx1 nCoV-19) in healthy adults. For TCRbeta chain sequencing, PBMC samples from trial participants were taken at day 0 and at day 28 after the second dose. The CDR3 regions of human TCRbeta chains were analyzed by immunosequencing. The study's processing was this. Repertoire TCRs were checked for matches against a reference library of SARS-CoV-2-specific TCRs that had been generated using the MIRA antigen-specificity platform. Breadth meant the fraction of unique TCRs that were SARS-CoV-2-associated, whereas depth meant the fraction of total T cells that were SARS-CoV-2-associated. Each spike-specific TCR was assigned to its reactive spike region and to a CD4 or CD8 class using the MIRA data. Log10-transformed breadth and depth values were compared by one-way ANOVA with Sidak's multiple comparisons tests. Here the immuneACCESS table is served through TCRdb, limited to in-frame sequences with V and J called. Missing clones are a known gap in these copies; in checked studies unresolved V genes cover under half, and the rest lacks a known reason. That table furnishes V, J and clone size, whereas the DNA furnished D and trimming. A total of more than 70,000 clones appear in this sample, 70% to 90% of them only once. The top ten hold less than 1.6% of the sample.

With regard to this clone: This receptor's antigen is unknown. Base qualities are not provided; no much larger clone lies one nucleotide away.

Spanning cysteine to phenylalanine, the CDR3 consists of 14 amino acids. The only DNA kept is the CDR3, 42 bases in frame from the first base. Via the germline V gene, CDR1 is SGHAT and CDR2 FQNNGV. Trimming leaves V shorter by 7 bases and J shorter by 6 bases, with the junction holding 10 bases beyond the gene matches. The receptor chain draws on TRBV11-2 and TRBJ2-7, with 9 central nucleotides matching TRBD2. This clonotype was obtained from an adult in good health. Material: peripheral blood, obtained on day 0 of AZD1222 vaccination. The nucleotide sequence is given as TGTGCCAGCACCCCTTTAGCGGGAGTCGGCGAGCAGTACTTC. This sequence encodes CASTPLAGVGEQYF.